The 9 T cell receptor beta chains reported below all come from one sample, sequenced in a study of T cell changes during pregnancy in multiple sclerosis. Clones were sequenced by immunoSEQ multiplex PCR, and TCRdb holds only the in-frame ones, with some missing. The data show roughly 40,000 clones, roughly 92% seen once. The starting material was peripheral blood, obtained before pregnancy. All receptors come from a female donor with multiple sclerosis, enrolled in a pregnancy study.

This chain joins TRBV20-1 and TRBJ1-1, with D possibly matching TRBD1 (6 bases). The CDR3 is 11 amino acids. The germline V and J ends were trimmed by 4 bases and 9 bases, with 12 bases remaining between them. From germline, CDR1 is DFQATT and CDR2 SNEGSKA (reference sequence). DNA for the CDR3: TGCAGTGCTACCTCGGACAGCCAAGCTTTCTTT. It encodes CSATSDSQAFF.

The chain employs TRBV6-1 and TRBJ2-5; 8 nucleotides line up with TRBD1. Germline CDR1 and CDR2: MNHNS and SASEGT. V lost 6 bases to trimming and J lost 5 bases; unmatched junction nucleotides: 11. CDR3 length: 15 residues. The CDR3 DNA follows: TGTGCCAGCAGCCGAGCGACAGGGGCCGGGGAGACCCAGTACTTC. It translates to CASSRATGAGETQYF.

This rearrangement joins TRBV18 to TRBJ2-5; a possible D gene is TRBD1 (6 bases). There are 14 residues in the CDR3. V was trimmed by 2 bases and J by 6 bases, leaving 13 bases between them. Germline V gene lookup returns CDR1 KGHSH and CDR2 LQKENI. CDR3: CASSPGGGVQTQYF. CDR3 nucleotide sequence: TGTGCCAGCTCACCAGGGGGCGGCGTCCAGACCCAGTACTTC.

The rearrangement joins TRBV19 to TRBJ2-1, with unresolved D. The germline V gene encodes CDR1 LNHDA and CDR2 SQIVND (reference sequence). Trimming removed 1 base at V and 7 bases at J, with 5 bases between. The CDR3 covers 12 residues. The CDR3 DNA is TGTGCCAGTAGTATAGTCCGGAATGAGCAGTTCTTC. Translating gives CASSIVRNEQFF.

This chain connects TRBV9 to TRBJ2-4, with 14 bases aligning to TRBD2. Germline-derived CDR1 and CDR2 are SGDLS and YYNGEE. The CDR3 is 17 residues long. The J segment lost 3 bases and the V segment lost 4 bases, leaving 6 bases of the junction unmatched. CDR3 nucleotides: TGTGCCAGCAGCCTCGGGACTAGCGGGAGTGTCAAAAACATTCAGTACTTC. Translated, it gives CASSLGTSGSVKNIQYF.

This clone was picked up a small number of times. The rearrangement joins TRBV4-1 to TRBJ1-1; 7 bases align to TRBD1. The V gene end was trimmed by 0 bases and the J gene end by 2 bases; junction bases not matched to a gene: 9. The CDR3 is made up of 17 amino acids. CDR1 and CDR2 from the germline V gene are MGHRA and YSYEKL. The CDR3 reads CASSQDLWGDSNTEAFF. The DNA of the CDR3 is TGCGCCAGCAGCCAAGACCTATGGGGGGACAGCAACACTGAAGCTTTCTTT.

The chain joins TRBV5-1 to TRBJ2-7; 9 bases map to TRBD2. CDR1 and CDR2 (germline): SGHRS, YFSETQ. V was clipped by 3 bases and J by 6 bases; unmatched bases: 10. The CDR3 consists of 15 residues. The chain's CDR3 is CASSWGVAGAGEQYF. CDR3 nucleotide sequence: TGCGCCAGCAGCTGGGGGGTAGCGGGAGCGGGCGAGCAGTACTTC.

In its sample, this clone was seen once. The chain joins TRBV25-1 to TRBJ1-3; D possibly corresponds to TRBD1 (5 bases). Trimming cost V 2 bases and J 4 bases, with 18 bases left between them. Germline loops: CDR1 MGHDK, CDR2 SYGVNS. The length of the CDR3 is 17 residues. The DNA for the CDR3 is TGTGCCAGCAGTGAAGGTGGGCGGCGGCAGGGCGGAAACACCATATATTTT. It is translated as CASSEGGRRQGGNTIYF.

V gene TRBV4-2 combines with J gene TRBJ2-6, with D unresolved. The CDR3 is made up of 15 amino acids. Germline loops: CDR1 LGHNA, CDR2 YNFKEQ. V was shortened by 1 base and J by 0 bases, with 4 bases between the two germline ends. CDR3 DNA: TGTGCCAGCAGCCAAGTAGTCTCTGGGGCCAACGTCCTGACTTTC. Translated, it gives CASSQVVSGANVLTF.